This TCR beta chain was sequenced in a study of blood T cell repertoires in COVID-19 (dated by TCRdb to 2020 to 2021). Background for the entire study: Samples from collaborators originated in the United States, Italy and Spain and spanned both the acute and convalescent phases of COVID-19. The prospective study material was composed of cDNA or gDNA derived from T cells, B-cell-depleted T cells, or PBMCs. The dataset comprised deeply sampled blood TCRbeta repertoires from subjects exposed to, actively infected with, or recovered from COVID-19. The repertoires were released in a freely available public database meant as a resource for research on the immune response to SARS-CoV-2. Samples came from the ongoing ImmuneRACE study (first 160 participants) plus 1,254 subjects from 6 global collaborators. Nearly every sample came with metadata listing a de-identified subject ID, COVID-19 status, age in years and sex. HLA class I and class II types, where available, came from metadata supplied by the sample provider rather than from assay-based typing.

One collaborating source in Seattle enrolled patients during active infection and followed them longitudinally through the course of disease. Whole blood was collected in K2EDTA tubes by collaborating institutions according to the institutions' own protocols. For TCRbeta analysis, collaborator samples were shipped as frozen whole blood, as isolated PBMCs, or as DNA extracted from either sample type. The paper as a whole reports these results and caveats: The amount of clinical and demographic metadata varied by source and participant and was provided uncurated.

This clone came up a few times. Its antigen is unknown. The record has no base qualities; no much larger clone is one base away. TCRbeta CDR3 regions were amplified from genomic DNA by means of the immunoSEQ Assay, a bias-controlled multiplex PCR. The authors' pipeline ran thus. The number of nucleated cells in each sample was estimated by amplification of reference gene primers within the assay. To quantify the absolute abundance of each unique TCRbeta CDR3 rearrangement, sequence reads were collapsed and filtered. For each sample, productive Simpson clonality was calculated as the square root of Simpson's diversity index over productive rearrangements. What TCRdb holds here is the immuneACCESS table cut down to in-frame rearrangements. Part of the clones is not present; checked against another copy, under half of the missing clones reflect an unresolved V gene, and the others are unexplained. V and J calls and clone size come straight from that table; D and trimming were deduced from the DNA. Counted in this sample were approximately 530,000 clones; about 89% of them appeared once. Of the sample, roughly 8.3% is held by the ten largest clones.

CDR1 and CDR2 are drawn from the germline V gene (reference sequence): LGHDT, YNNKEL. The V end gives up 3 bases and the J end 6 bases, leaving 4 bases in the junction not matched to a gene. The CDR3 has 15 amino acids, counting the end cysteine and phenylalanine. Only the CDR3 DNA is retained, 45 bases long and in frame from the first base. The sequenced material came from peripheral blood. Rearrangement joined TRBV3-1 (or the pseudogene TRBV3-2) to TRBJ2-2; a stretch of 10 junction bases matches TRBD2. This clonotype was obtained from a woman between 45 and 60 years old with COVID-19, enrolled during active disease. The CDR3 region has the sequence CASSQSGGAPGELFF. The bases read TGTGCCAGCAGCCAGAGCGGGGGGGCCCCCGGGGAGCTGTTTTTT.